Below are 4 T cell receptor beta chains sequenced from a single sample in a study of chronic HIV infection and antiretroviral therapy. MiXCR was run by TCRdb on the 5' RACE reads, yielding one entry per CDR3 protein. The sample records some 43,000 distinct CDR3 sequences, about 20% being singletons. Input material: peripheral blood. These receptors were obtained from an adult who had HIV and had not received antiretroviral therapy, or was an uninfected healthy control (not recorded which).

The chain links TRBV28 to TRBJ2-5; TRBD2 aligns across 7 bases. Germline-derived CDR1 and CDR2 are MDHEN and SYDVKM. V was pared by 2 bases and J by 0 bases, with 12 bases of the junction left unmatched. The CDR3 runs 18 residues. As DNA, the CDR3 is TGTGCCAGCAGTTTAGTCTCGCCGAGCGGGGTAAACCAAGAGACCCAGTACTTC. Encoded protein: CASSLVSPSGVNQETQYF. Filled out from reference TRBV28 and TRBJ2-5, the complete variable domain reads DVKVTQSSRYLVKRTGEKVFLECVQDMDHENMFWYRQDPGLGLRLIYFSYDVKMKEKGDIPEGYSVSREKKERFSLILESASTNQTSMYLCASSLVSPSGVNQETQYFGPGTRLLVL.

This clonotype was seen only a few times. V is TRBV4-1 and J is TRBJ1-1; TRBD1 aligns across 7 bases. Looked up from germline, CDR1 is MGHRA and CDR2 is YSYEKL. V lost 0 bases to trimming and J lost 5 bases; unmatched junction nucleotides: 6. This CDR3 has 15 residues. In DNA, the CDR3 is TGCGCCAGCAGCCAAGAGGGAGGGGGCCTTACTGAAGCTTTCTTT. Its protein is CASSQEGGGLTEAFF.

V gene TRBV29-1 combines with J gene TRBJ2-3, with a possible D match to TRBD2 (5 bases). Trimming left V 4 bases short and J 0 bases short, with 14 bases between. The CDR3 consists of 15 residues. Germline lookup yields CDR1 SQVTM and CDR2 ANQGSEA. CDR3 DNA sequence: TGCAGCGTTGTGGCAGAGGGCTGGAGCACAGATACGCAGTATTTT. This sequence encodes CSVVAEGWSTDTQYF.

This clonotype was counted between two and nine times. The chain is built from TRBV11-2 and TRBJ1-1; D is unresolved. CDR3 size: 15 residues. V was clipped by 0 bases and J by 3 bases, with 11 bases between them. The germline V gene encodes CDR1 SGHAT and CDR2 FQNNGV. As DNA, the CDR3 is TGTGCCAGCAGCTTAGATGGGGTTGCGGACACTGAAGCTTTCTTT. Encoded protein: CASSLDGVADTEAFF.